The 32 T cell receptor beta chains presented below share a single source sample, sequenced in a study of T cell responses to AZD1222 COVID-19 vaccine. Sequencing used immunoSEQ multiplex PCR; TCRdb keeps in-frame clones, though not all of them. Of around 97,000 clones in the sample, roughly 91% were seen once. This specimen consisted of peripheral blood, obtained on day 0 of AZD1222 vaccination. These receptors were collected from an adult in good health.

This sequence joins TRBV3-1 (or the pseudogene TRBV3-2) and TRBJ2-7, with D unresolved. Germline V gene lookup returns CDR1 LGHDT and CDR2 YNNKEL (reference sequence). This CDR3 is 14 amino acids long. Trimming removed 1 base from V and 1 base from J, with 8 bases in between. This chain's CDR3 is CASSQGAASYEQYF. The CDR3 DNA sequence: TGTGCCAGCAGCCAAGGGGCCGCATCCTACGAGCAGTACTTC.

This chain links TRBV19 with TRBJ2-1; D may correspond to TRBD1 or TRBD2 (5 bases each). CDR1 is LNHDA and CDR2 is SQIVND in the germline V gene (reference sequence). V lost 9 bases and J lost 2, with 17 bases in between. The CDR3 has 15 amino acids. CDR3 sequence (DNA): TGTGCCAGCCGACCCCGGGGCTCACCCTACAATGAGCAGTTCTTC. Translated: CASRPRGSPYNEQFF.

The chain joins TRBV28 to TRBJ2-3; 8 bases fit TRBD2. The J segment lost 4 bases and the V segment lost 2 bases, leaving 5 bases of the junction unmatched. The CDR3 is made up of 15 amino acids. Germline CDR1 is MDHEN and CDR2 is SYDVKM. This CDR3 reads CASSLAGGGADTQYF. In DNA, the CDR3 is TGTGCCAGCAGTTTAGCGGGAGGCGGCGCAGATACGCAGTATTTT.

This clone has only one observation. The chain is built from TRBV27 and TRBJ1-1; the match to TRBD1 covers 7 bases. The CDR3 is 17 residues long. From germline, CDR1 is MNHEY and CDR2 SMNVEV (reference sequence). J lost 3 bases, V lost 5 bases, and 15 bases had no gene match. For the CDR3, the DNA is TGTGCCAGCAGTCCGATTTACAGGGGCAGAATAGACACTGAAGCTTTCTTT. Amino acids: CASSPIYRGRIDTEAFF.

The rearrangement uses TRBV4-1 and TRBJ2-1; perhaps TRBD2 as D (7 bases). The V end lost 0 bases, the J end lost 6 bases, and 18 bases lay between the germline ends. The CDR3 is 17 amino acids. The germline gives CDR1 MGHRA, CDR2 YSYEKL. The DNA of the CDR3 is TGCGCCAGCAGCCAAGACCATCCGCCGGGGGGCCCCAATGAGCAGTTCTTC. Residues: CASSQDHPPGGPNEQFF.

CDR3 protein: CASSLDIGRRYNEQFF. The DNA of the CDR3 is TGCGCCAGCAGCTTGGATATAGGCCGTCGCTACAATGAGCAGTTCTTC. This chain joins TRBV5-1 and TRBJ2-1, with no clear D. Trimming cost V 0 bases and J 3 bases, with 13 bases left between them. There are 16 residues in the CDR3. Germline V CDR1 and CDR2: SGHRS, YFSETQ.

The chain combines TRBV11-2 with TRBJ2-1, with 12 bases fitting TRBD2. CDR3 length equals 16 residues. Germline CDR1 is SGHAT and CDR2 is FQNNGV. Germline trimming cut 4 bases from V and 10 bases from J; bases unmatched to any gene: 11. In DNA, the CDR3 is TGTGCCAGCAGCTCTGGGCGACTAGCGGGAGAAGGCGAGCAGTTCTTC. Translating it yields CASSSGRLAGEGEQFF.

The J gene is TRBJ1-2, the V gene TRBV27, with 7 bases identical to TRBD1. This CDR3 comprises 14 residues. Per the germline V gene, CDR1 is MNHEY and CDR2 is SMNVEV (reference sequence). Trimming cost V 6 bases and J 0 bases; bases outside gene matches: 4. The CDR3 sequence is CASRRGQPNYGYTF. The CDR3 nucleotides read TGTGCCAGCAGACGGGGACAGCCTAACTATGGCTACACCTTC.

Here the CDR3 reads CAISKDRGKGYNEQFF. CDR3 coding DNA: TGTGCCATCAGTAAAGACAGGGGGAAAGGGTACAATGAGCAGTTCTTC. The chain recombines TRBV10-3 with TRBJ2-1, with 9 bases matching TRBD1. CDR1 is ENHRY and CDR2 is SYGVKD in the germline V gene. V shed 5 bases and J 4 bases; nucleotides not matched to a gene: 9. This CDR3 is 16 amino acids long.

CDR3 residues: CASSPLKREKNEQFF. For the CDR3, the DNA is TGTGCCAGCTCACCACTCAAGCGGGAGAAGAATGAGCAGTTCTTC. J is TRBJ2-1 and V is TRBV18, with 8 bases matching TRBD2. V was clipped by 1 base and J by 7 bases; unmatched bases: 6. This CDR3 comprises 15 residues. Germline V lookup: CDR1 KGHSH, CDR2 LQKENI. Full variable domain (missing parts from reference TRBV18 and TRBJ2-1): NAGVMQNPRHLVRRRGQEARLRCSPMKGHSHVYWYRQLPEEGLKFMVYLQKENIIDESGMPKERFSAEFPKEGPSILRIQQVVRGDSAAYFCASSPLKREKNEQFFGPGTRLTVL.

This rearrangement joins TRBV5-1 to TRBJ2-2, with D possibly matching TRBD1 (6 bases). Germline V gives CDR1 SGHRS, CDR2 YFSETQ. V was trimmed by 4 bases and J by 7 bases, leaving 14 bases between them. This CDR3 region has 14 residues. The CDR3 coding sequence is TGCGCCAGCAGCCGCCTAGGGGGAAGCGGGGAGCTGTTTTTT. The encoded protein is CASSRLGGSGELFF.

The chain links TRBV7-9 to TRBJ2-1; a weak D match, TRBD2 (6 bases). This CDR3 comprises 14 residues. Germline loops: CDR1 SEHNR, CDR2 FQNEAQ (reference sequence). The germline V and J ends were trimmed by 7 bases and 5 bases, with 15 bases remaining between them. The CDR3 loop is CASTINRRDNEQFF. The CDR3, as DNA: TGTGCCAGCACCATTAACCGGAGGGACAATGAGCAGTTCTTC.

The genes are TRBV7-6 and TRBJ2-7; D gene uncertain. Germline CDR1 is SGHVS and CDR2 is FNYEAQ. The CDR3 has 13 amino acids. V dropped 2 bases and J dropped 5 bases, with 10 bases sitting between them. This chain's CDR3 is CASSLSKGHEQYF. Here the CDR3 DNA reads TGTGCCAGCAGCTTATCGAAAGGCCACGAGCAGTACTTC.

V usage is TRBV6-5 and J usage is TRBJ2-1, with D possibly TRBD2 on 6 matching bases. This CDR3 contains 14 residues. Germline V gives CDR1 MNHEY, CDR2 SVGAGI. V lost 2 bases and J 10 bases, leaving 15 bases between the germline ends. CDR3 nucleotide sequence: TGTGCCAGCAGTTACACCGCGGGGCATCAAGAGCAGTTCTTC. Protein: CASSYTAGHQEQFF.

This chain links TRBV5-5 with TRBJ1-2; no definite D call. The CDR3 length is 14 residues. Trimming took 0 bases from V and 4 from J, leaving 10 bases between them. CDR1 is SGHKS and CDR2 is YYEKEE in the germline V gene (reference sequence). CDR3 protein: CASSLDGSPYGYTF. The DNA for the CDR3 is TGTGCCAGCAGCTTGGACGGCAGTCCCTATGGCTACACCTTC.

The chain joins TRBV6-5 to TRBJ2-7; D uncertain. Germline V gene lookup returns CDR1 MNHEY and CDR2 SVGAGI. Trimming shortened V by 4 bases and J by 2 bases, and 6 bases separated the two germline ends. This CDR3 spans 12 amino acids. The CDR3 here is CASSSPTYEQYF. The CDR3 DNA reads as TGTGCCAGCAGTTCTCCAACCTACGAGCAGTACTTC.

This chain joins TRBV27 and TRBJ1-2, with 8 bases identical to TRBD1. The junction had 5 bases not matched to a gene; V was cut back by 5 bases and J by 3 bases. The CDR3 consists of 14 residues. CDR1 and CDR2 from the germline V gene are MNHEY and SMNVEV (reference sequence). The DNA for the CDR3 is TGTGCCAGCAGTAGACAGGGGAGGGACTATGGCTACACCTTC. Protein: CASSRQGRDYGYTF.

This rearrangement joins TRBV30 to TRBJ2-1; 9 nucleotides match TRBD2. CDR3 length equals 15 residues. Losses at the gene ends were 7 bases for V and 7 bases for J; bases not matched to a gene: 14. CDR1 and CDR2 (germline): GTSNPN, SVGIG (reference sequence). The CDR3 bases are TGTGCCTCACCTGTTTTTGCGGGAGGGACGAATGAGCAGTTCTTC. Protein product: CASPVFAGGTNEQFF.

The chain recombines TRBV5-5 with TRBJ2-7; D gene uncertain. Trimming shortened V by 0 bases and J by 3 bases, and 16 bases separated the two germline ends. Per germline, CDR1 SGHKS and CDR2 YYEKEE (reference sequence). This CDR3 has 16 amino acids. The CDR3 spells CASSLVPSQNDYEQYF. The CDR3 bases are TGTGCCAGCAGCTTGGTTCCATCACAGAACGACTACGAGCAGTACTTC. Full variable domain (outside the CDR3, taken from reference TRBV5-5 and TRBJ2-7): DAGVTQSPTHLIKTRGQQVTLRCSPISGHKSVSWYQQVLGQGPQFIFQYYEKEERGRGNFPDRFSARQFPNYSSELNVNALLLGDSALYLCASSLVPSQNDYEQYFGPGTRLTVT.

The CDR3 coding sequence is TGTGCCAGCAGCCGTGGACAGGGCCATAACTATGGCTACACCTTC. Residues: CASSRGQGHNYGYTF. The V call is TRBV14, the J call TRBJ1-2, with 8 bases matching TRBD1. The CDR3 length is 15 residues. V lost 4 bases to trimming and J lost 1 base; unmatched junction nucleotides: 5. Per the germline V gene, CDR1 is SGHDN and CDR2 is FVKESK.

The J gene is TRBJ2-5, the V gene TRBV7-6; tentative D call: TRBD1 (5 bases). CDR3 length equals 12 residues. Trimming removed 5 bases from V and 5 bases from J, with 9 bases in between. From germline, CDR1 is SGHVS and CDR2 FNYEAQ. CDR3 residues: CASSPPGETQYF. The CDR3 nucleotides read TGTGCCAGCAGCCCACCAGGGGAGACCCAGTACTTC.

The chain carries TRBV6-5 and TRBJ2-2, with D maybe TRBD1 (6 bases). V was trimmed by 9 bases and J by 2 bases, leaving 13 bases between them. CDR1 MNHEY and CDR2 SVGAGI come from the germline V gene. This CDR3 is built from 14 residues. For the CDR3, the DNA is TGTGCCAGTCAAAACAGGGTCAACACCGGGGAGCTGTTTTTT. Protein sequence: CASQNRVNTGELFF.

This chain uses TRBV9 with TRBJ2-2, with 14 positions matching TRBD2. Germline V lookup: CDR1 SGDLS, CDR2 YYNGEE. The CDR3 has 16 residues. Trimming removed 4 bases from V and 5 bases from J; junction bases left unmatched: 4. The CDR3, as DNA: TGTGCCAGCAGCCTGGGACTAGCGGGAGCAACCGGGGAGCTGTTTTTT. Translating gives CASSLGLAGATGELFF.

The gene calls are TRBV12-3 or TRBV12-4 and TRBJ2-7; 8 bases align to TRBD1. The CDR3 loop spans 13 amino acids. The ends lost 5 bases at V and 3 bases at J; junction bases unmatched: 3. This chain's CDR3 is CASSLGTGYEQYF. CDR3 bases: TGTGCCAGCAGTCTAGGGACAGGCTACGAGCAGTACTTC.

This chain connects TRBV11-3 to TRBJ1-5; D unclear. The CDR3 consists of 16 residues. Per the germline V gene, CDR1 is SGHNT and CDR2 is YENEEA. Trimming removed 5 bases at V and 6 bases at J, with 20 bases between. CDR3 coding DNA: TGTGCCAGCAGCCGCAAAAGAGGTGTAATTGGTCAGCCCCAGCATTTT. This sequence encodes CASSRKRGVIGQPQHF.

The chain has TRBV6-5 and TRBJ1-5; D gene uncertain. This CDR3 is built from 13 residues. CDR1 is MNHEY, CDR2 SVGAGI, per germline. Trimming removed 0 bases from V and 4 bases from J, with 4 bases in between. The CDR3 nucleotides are TGTGCCAGCAGTTACTCGACTAATCAGCCCCAGCATTTT. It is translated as CASSYSTNQPQHF.

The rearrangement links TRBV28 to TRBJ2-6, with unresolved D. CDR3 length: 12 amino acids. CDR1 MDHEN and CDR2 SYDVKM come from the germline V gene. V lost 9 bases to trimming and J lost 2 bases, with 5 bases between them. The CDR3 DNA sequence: TGTGCCAGTTTGACTGGGGCCAACGTCCTGACTTTC. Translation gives CASLTGANVLTF. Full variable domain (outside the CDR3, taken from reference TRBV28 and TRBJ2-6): DVKVTQSSRYLVKRTGEKVFLECVQDMDHENMFWYRQDPGLGLRLIYFSYDVKMKEKGDIPEGYSVSREKKERFSLILESASTNQTSMYLCASLTGANVLTFGAGSRLTVL.

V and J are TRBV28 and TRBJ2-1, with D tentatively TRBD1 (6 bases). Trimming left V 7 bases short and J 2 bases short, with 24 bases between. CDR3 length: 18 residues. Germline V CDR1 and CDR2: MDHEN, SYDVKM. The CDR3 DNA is TGTGCCAGCAACCCCGAGGGGGACCCTGGTCCCCCCTACAATGAGCAGTTCTTC. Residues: CASNPEGDPGPPYNEQFF. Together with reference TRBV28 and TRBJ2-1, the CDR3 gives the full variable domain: DVKVTQSSRYLVKRTGEKVFLECVQDMDHENMFWYRQDPGLGLRLIYFSYDVKMKEKGDIPEGYSVSREKKERFSLILESASTNQTSMYLCASNPEGDPGPPYNEQFFGPGTRLTVL.

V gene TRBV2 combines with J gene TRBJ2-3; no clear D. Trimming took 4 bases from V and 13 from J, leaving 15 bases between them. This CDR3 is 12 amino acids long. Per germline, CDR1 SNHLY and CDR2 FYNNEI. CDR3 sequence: CASSVNGWPEYF. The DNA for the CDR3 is TGTGCCAGCAGTGTTAACGGGTGGCCGGAGTATTTT.

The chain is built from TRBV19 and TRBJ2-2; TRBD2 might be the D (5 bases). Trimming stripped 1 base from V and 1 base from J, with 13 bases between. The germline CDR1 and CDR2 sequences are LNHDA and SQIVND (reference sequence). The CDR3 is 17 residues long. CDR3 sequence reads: CASSIGVARGNTGELFF. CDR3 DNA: TGTGCCAGTAGTATAGGCGTCGCCCGGGGGAACACCGGGGAGCTGTTTTTT. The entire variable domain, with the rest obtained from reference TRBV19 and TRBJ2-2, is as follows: DGGITQSPKYLFRKEGQNVTLSCEQNLNHDAMYWYRQDPGQGLRLIYYSQIVNDFQKGDIAEGYSVSREKKESFPLTVTSAQKNPTAFYLCASSIGVARGNTGELFFGEGSRLTVL.

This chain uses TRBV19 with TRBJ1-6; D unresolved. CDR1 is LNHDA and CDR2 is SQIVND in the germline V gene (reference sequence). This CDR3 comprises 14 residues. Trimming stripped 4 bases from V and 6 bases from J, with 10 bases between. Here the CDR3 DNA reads TGTGCCAGTAGTAGTGTCGGCGTTAATTCACCCCTCCACTTT. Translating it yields CASSSVGVNSPLHF.

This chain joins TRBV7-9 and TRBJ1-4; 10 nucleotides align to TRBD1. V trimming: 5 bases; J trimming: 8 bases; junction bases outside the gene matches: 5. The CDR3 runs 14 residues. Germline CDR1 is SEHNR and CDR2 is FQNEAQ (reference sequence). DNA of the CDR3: TGTGCCAGCAGCCGGGACAGGGGTGGAGAAAAACTGTTTTTT. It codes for CASSRDRGGEKLFF.